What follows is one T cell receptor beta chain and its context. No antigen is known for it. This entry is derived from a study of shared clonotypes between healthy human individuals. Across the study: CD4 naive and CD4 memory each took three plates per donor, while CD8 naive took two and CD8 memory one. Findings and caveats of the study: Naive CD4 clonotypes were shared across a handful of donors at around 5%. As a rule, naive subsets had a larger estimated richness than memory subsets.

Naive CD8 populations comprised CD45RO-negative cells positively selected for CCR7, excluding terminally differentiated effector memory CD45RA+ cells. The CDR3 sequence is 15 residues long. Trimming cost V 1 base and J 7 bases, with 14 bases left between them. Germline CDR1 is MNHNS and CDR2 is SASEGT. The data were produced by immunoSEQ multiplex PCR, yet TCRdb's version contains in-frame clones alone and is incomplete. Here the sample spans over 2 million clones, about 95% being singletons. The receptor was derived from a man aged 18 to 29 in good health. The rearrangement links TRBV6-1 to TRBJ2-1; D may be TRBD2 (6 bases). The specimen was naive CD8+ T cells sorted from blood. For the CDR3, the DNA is TGTGCCAGCAGTGAAGGATTGGGGGGTAGGAATGAGCAGTTCTTC. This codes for CASSEGLGGRNEQFF.